This TCR beta chain emerged from a study of blood T cell repertoires in COVID-19 (dated by TCRdb to the early 2020s). As for the study more broadly: Collaborator samples came from the United States, Italy and Spain and covered acute and convalescent phases of COVID-19. The prospective study material was composed of cDNA or gDNA derived from T cells, B-cell-depleted T cells, or PBMCs. HLA class I and class II types, where available, came from metadata supplied by the sample provider rather than from assay-based typing. Deeply sampled blood TCRbeta repertoires from subjects exposed to, actively infected with, or recovered from COVID-19 were included in the dataset. Sample metadata almost always included a de-identified subject ID, COVID-19 status, age in years and sex. The repertoires were made available in a free public database intended to serve as a resource for research on the immune response to SARS-CoV-2. The samples were drawn from two sources: the first 160 participants of the ongoing ImmuneRACE study, and over 950 subjects contributed by 6 global collaborators.

Remarks on this clone: The clone's antigen remains unknown. No qualities accompany the bases; no much larger clone lies one base away.

Collaborating institutions collected whole blood in K2EDTA tubes following their own protocols. For TCRbeta analysis, collaborators shipped samples in one of three forms: frozen whole blood, isolated PBMCs, or DNA extracted from either of those sample types. The study at large found these results: The quantity of clinical and demographic metadata differed by source and by participant and was supplied without curation.

The germline V and J ends show losses of 2 bases and 4 bases respectively, and no gene match explains 15 bases of the junction. The germline V gene (reference sequence) supplies CDR1 MNHEY and CDR2 SMNVEV. There are 18 amino acids in the CDR3, from cysteine to phenylalanine inclusive. The only DNA kept is the CDR3, 54 bases in frame from the first base. TCRbeta CDR3 regions were amplified from genomic DNA using the immunoSEQ Assay, a bias-controlled multiplex PCR. The original pipeline was this. The number of nucleated cells in each sample was estimated by amplification of reference gene primers within the assay. To quantify the absolute abundance of each unique TCRbeta CDR3 rearrangement, sequence reads were collapsed and filtered. For each sample, productive Simpson clonality was calculated as the square root of Simpson's diversity index over productive rearrangements. Imported from immuneACCESS, the table was reduced by TCRdb to in-frame sequences with V and J called. These copies leave out some clones; in studies compared against another copy, an unresolved V gene accounts for under half, and the cause of the remainder is not known. V and J calls and clone size follow that table, whereas D and trimming were derived from the DNA. A total of about 180,000 clones appear in this sample, about 84% of them only once. Of the sample, approximately 7.3% is held by the ten largest clones.

The sequence is built from TRBV27 and TRBJ2-7; the central 9 bases match TRBD1. The source of this sequence is a human donor in a cohort sampled during active COVID-19. Specimen: peripheral blood. The CDR3 region reads CASSLISAGQGFPYEQYF. The DNA reads as follows: TGTGCCAGCAGTTTAATCTCCGCCGGACAGGGGTTTCCATACGAGCAGTACTTC.